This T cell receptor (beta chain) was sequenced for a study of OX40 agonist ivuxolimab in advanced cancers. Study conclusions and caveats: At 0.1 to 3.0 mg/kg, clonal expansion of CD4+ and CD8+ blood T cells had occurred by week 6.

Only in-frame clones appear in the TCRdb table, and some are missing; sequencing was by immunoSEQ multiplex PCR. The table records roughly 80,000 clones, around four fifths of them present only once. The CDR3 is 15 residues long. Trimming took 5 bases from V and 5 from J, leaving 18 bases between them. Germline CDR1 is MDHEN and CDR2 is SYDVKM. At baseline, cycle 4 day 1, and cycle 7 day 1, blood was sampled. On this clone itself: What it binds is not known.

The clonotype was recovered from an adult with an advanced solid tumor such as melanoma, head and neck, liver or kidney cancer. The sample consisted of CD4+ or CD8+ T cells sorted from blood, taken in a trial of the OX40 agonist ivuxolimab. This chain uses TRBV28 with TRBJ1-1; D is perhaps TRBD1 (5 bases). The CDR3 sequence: CASSPPGTGGTEAFF. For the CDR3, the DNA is TGTGCCAGCAGTCCCCCCGGGACTGGGGGAACTGAAGCTTTCTTT.